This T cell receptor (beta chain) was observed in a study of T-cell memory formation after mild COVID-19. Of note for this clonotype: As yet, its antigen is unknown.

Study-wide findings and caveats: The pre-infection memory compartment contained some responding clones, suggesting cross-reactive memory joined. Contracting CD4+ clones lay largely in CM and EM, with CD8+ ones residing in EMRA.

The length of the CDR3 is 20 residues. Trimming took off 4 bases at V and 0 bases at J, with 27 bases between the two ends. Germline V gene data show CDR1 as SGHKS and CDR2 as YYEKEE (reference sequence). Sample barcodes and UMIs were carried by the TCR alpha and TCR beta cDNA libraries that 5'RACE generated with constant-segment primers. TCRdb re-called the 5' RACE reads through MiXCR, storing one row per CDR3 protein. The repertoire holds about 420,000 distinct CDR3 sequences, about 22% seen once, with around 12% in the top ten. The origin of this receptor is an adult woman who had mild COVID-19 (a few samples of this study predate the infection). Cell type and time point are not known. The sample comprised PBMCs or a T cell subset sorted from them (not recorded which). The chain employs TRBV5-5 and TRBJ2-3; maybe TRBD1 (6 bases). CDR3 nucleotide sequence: TGTGCCAGCAGCCTGTGGGGCACAGGGAGTTTGGGATCTAGCACAGATACGCAGTATTTT. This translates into CASSLWGTGSLGSSTDTQYF.